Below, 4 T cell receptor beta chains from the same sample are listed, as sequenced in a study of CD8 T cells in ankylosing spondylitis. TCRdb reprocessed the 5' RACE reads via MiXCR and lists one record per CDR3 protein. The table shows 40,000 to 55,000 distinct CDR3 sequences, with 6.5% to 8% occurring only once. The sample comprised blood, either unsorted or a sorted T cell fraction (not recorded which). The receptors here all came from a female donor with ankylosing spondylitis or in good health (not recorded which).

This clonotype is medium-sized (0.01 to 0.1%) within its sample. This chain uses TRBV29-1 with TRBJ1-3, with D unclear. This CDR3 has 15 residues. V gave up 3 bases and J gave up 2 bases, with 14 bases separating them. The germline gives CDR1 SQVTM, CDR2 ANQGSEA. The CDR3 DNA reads TGCAGCGTTGATGGGTCGGGCGGGCCTGGAAACACCATATATTTT. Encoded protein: CSVDGSGGPGNTIYF.

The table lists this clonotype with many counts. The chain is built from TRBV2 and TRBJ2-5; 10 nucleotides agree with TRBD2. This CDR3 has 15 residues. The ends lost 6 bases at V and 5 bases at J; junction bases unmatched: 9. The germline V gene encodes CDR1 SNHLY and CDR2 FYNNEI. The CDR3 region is CASRKSGGAVETQYF. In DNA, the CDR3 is TGTGCCAGCAGAAAGAGCGGGGGGGCTGTTGAGACCCAGTACTTC.

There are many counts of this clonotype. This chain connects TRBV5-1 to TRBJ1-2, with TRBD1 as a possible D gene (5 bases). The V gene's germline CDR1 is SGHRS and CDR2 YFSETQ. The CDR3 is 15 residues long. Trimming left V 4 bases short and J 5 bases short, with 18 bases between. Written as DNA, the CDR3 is TGCGCCAGCAGCCCTAGACCGGGACCAGATTATGGCTACACCTTC. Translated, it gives CASSPRPGPDYGYTF.

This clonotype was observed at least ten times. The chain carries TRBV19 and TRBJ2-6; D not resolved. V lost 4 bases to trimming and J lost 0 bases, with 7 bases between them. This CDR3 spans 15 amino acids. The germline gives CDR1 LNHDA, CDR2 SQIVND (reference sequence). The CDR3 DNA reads TGTGCCAGTAGTAAACCCAGCTCTGGGGCCAACGTCCTGACTTTC. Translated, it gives CASSKPSSGANVLTF.